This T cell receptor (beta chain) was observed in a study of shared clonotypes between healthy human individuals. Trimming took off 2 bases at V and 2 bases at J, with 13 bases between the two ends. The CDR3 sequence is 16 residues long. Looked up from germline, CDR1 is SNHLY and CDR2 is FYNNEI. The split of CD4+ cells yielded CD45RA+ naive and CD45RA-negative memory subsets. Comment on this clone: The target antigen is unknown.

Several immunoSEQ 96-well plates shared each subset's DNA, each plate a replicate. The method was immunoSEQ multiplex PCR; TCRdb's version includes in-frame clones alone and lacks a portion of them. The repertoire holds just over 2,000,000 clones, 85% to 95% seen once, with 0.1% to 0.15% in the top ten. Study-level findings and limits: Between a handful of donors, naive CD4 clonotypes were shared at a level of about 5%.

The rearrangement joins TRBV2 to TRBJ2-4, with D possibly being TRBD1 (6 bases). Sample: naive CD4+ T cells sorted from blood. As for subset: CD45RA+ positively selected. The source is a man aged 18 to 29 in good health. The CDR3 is CASSERVGDTKNIQYF. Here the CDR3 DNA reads TGTGCCAGCAGTGAAAGGGTCGGGGACACCAAAAACATTCAGTACTTC.